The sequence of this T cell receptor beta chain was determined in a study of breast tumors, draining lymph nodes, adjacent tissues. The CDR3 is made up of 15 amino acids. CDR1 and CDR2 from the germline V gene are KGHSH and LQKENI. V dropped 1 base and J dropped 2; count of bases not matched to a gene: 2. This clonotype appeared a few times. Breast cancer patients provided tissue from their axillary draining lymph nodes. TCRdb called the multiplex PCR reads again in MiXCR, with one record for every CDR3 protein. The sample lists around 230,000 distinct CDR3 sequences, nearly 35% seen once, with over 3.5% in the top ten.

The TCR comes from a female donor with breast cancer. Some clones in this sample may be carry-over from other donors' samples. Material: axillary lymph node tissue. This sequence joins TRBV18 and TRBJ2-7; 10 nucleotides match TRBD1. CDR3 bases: TGTGCCAGCTCACCACGGGACAGGGGCCCCTACGAGCAGTACTTC. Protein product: CASSPRDRGPYEQYF.